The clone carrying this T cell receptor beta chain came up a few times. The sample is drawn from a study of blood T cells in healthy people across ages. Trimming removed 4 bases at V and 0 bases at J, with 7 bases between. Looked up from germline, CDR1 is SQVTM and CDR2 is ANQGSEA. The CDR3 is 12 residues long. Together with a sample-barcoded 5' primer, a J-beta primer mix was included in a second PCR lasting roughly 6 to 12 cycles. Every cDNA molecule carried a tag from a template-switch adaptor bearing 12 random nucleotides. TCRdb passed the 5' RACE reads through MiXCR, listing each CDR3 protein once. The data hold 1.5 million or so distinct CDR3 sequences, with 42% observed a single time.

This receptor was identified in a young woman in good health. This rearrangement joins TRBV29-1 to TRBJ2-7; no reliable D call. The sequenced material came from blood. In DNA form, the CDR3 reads TGCAGCGTTGCGACGGTCTCCTACGAGCAGTACTTC. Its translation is CSVATVSYEQYF.